The clone carrying this T cell receptor (beta chain) was seen a few times. Its antigen remains unknown. This specimen comes from a study of early T cells in non-severe SARS-CoV-2 infection. In the study overall: It was bulk RNA from unsorted whole blood that was sequenced, and the chains were unpaired. Notes on the study in general: VDJdb matching skewed toward anti-spike CD8 responses, missing private and CD4 specificities.

In the library, individual cDNA molecules carried attached unique molecular identifiers. TCRdb processed the 5' RACE reads anew with MiXCR; each CDR3 protein has one entry. The sample lists around 25,000 distinct CDR3 sequences, about 2.7% seen once, with 0.6% to 0.75% in the top ten. Specimen: whole blood. This sequence was found in an adult who was a healthcare worker with PCR-confirmed SARS-CoV-2 infection or an uninfected control (not recorded which).

CDR3 nucleotides: TGCAGCGTTTCTAAATCCGATACGCAGTATTTT. The encoded protein is CSVSKSDTQYF. The V call is TRBV29-1, the J call TRBJ2-3; D is unclear. The germline V and J ends were trimmed by 5 bases and 6 bases, with 9 bases remaining between them. CDR3 length equals 11 residues. Germline CDR1 reads SQVTM; CDR2 reads ANQGSEA.